These 3 T cell receptor beta chains were sequenced from one sample in a study of cytomegalovirus exposure and HLA in healthy donors. Researchers ran the PCR with 60 Vbeta and 13 Jbeta primers. Sequencing used immunoSEQ multiplex PCR; TCRdb keeps in-frame clones, though not all of them. Of approximately 210,000 clones detected, roughly 76% appear once; the ten largest clones hold approximately 2%. The source material was PBMCs. The receptors originated from a young woman in good health and CMV-seropositive.

This clone has only a few counts. The chain is built from TRBV19 and TRBJ2-7; TRBD2 aligns across 7 bases. Germline V gives CDR1 LNHDA, CDR2 SQIVND (reference sequence). The V gene end was trimmed by 4 bases and the J gene end by 7 bases; junction bases not matched to a gene: 10. The CDR3 is 14 residues long. The CDR3 DNA reads as TGTGCCAGTAGTACCCCCGGTGGAGCGGGGGAGCAGTACTTC. Translating it yields CASSTPGGAGEQYF.

The rearrangement joins TRBV5-1 to TRBJ2-1; TRBD2 might be the D (5 bases). Trimming pared 8 bases from V and 0 bases from J, leaving 15 bases between. This CDR3 is 15 amino acids long. The germline V gene encodes CDR1 SGHRS and CDR2 YFSETQ. CDR3 nucleotide sequence: TGCGCCAGTCCCCGGGTAGGGAGCTCCTACAATGAGCAGTTCTTC. Protein: CASPRVGSSYNEQFF.

The chain has TRBV7-3 and TRBJ2-3; TRBD2 matches 10 bases. The CDR3 contains 15 residues. Germline trimming cut 5 bases from V and 2 bases from J; bases unmatched to any gene: 4. Germline V gives CDR1 SGHTA, CDR2 FQGTGA. CDR3 bases: TGTGCCAGCAGCCCTAGCGGGGGTTACACAGATACGCAGTATTTT. Protein: CASSPSGGYTDTQYF.